This T cell receptor (beta chain) was retrieved from a study of cytomegalovirus exposure and HLA in healthy donors. This clone was found a few times. With 1 base removed from V and 2 bases from J, the gap between germline ends came to 5 bases. This CDR3 is built from 13 residues. Germline V gene lookup returns CDR1 PRHDT and CDR2 FYEKMQ (reference sequence). It was with 60 Vbeta and 13 Jbeta primers that the PCR ran. Data came from immunoSEQ multiplex PCR; TCRdb stores just in-frame clones and leaves some out. The sample carries around 140,000 clones, around four fifths recorded once. The receptor comes from a woman aged 60-70 years in good health and CMV-seropositive. The sequencing input was PBMCs. The chain combines TRBV13 with TRBJ1-1; D remains ambiguous. The CDR3 spells CASSLDSNTEAFF. The CDR3 nucleotides read TGTGCCAGCAGCTTAGATAGTAACACTGAAGCTTTCTTT. Variable domain in full (rest from reference TRBV13 and TRBJ1-1): AAGVIQSPRHLIKEKRETATLKCYPIPRHDTVYWYQQGPGQDPQFLISFYEKMQSDKGSIPDRFSAQQFSDYHSELNMSSLELGDSALYFCASSLDSNTEAFFGQGTRLTVV.